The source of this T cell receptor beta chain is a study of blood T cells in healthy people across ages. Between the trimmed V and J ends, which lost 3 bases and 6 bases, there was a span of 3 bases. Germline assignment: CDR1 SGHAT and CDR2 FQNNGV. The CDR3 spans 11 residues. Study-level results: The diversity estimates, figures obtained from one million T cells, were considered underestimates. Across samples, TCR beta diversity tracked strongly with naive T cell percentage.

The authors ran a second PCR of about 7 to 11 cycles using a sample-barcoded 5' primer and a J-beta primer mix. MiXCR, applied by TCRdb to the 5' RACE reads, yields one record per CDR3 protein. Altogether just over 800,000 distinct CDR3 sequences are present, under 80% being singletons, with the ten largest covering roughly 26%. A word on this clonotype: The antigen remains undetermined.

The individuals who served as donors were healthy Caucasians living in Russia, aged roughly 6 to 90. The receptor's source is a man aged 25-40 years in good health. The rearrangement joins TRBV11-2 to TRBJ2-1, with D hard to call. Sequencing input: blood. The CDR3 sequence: CASSFFNEQFF. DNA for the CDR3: TGTGCCAGCAGCTTTTTCAATGAGCAGTTCTTC.